The source of this T cell receptor beta chain is a study of cytomegalovirus exposure and HLA in healthy donors. Study-wide results and caveats: Reports state that TCR beta sequences accurately predicted most subjects' HLA-A and HLA-B alleles.

Regarding this clone: Its antigen remains unknown.

PCR was performed using 60 Vbeta and 13 Jbeta primers. Libraries were prepared by immunoSEQ multiplex PCR; TCRdb keeps only in-frame clonotypes and omits some of them. The sample shows 100,000 or so clones, over 65% of them seen only once. The CDR3 extends over 13 amino acids. The germline gives CDR1 MNHNY, CDR2 SVGAGI (reference sequence). The V and J ends lost 6 bases and 4 bases respectively, with 12 bases between them. Input material: PBMCs. V gene TRBV6-6 combines with J gene TRBJ1-2; D not resolved. The sequence derives from a middle-aged man in good health and CMV-seronegative. Written as DNA, the CDR3 is TGTGCCAGCAGCCACCCGGGGAGCTATGGCTACACCTTC. This codes for CASSHPGSYGYTF.